This record looks at one TCR beta chain sequence and its context. Its antigen is not known. The CDR3 is 14 amino acids. The V gene lost 3 bases and the J gene lost 4 bases, with 12 bases spanning the gap. The germline V gene has CDR1 SGHTA and CDR2 FQGNSA. Each library started from around 14 ng of total RNA using the QIAseq Immune Repertoire TCR panel. TCRdb re-derived calls from the reads in MiXCR, one entry per CDR3 protein. This sample has several hundred distinct CDR3 sequences, with approximately 9.1% found just once. The sample comes from a study of circulating CD8 cells and anti-PD-1 response in melanoma. Study overall: Nivolumab was given intravenously at 3 mg/kg every 2 weeks. Complete or partial response defined responders; stable or progressive disease, non-responders. Study findings and constraints: DNEG was most diverse; TIGIT repertoires were least diverse.

Sorting of live CD3+CD8+TCRalphabeta+ cells by PD-1 and/or TIGIT gave four subsets. The TCR originated in a human donor with melanoma. Specimen: CD8+ T cells from PBMCs, collected at baseline or after one month of anti-PD-1 therapy (not recorded which). V and J are TRBV7-2 and TRBJ1-1, with D tentatively TRBD1 (6 bases). The CDR3 DNA is TGTGCCAGCAGCTTCCCCCAGGGGACCACTGAAGCTTTCTTT. Translated: CASSFPQGTTEAFF.